These T cell receptor beta chains were read from a single sample in a study of blood T cell repertoires in COVID-19. The protocol was immunoSEQ multiplex PCR, while the TCRdb copy is restricted to in-frame clones and leaves out a portion. Counted here are some 60,000 clones, 90% occurring once; the ten biggest clones make up around 1.3%. Sequencing was performed on peripheral blood. Receptors originate from a man aged 55-75 years with acute or convalescent COVID-19. CDR3s include the opening cysteine and the closing phenylalanine or tryptophan. The D gene is left open where the match is weak. Clone size appears in some rows only: once, few, many, or a class for an expanded clone.

TGTGCCAGCAGTTTAGACAGGGGTTATAATTCACCCCTCCACTTT | CASSLDRGYNSPLHF | TRBD1 | 15 | NA | TRBJ1-6 | TRBV28
TGTGCCAGCAGCTTGGGTAGGGGGACGGATAATTACAATGAGCAGTTCTTC | CASSLGRGTDNYNEQFF | NA | 17 | NA | TRBJ2-1 | TRBV11-3
TGCGCCAGCACCCGACAGGGGCGGACAGATACGCAGTATTTT | CASTRQGRTDTQYF | TRBD1 | 14 | NA | TRBJ2-3 | TRBV5-1
TGTGCCAGCAGCGAAGCACCCGCCGGCACCATATATTTT | CASSEAPAGTIYF | NA | 13 | NA | TRBJ1-3 | TRBV6-1
TGTGCCAGCAGCCGAACGGGGAGTCGGACTGAAGCTTTCTTT | CASSRTGSRTEAFF | NA | 14 | NA | TRBJ1-1 | TRBV6-5
TGTGCCAGCAGTGAATTGTCCCCAAATGAAAAACTGTTTTTT | CASSELSPNEKLFF | NA | 14 | NA | TRBJ1-4 | TRBV6-1
TGTGCCAGCTCACCAACCACAGGGGCAGGGGAGACCCAGTACTTC | CASSPTTGAGETQYF | TRBD1 | 15 | NA | TRBJ2-5 | TRBV18
TGCGCCAGCAGCCCGGACAGGGAGAGCGGGGAGCTGTTTTTT | CASSPDRESGELFF | TRBD1 | 14 | NA | TRBJ2-2 | TRBV5-1
TGTGCCTCCTCGGGACAGGGGTGGACTGAAGCTTTCTTT | CASSGQGWTEAFF | TRBD1 | 13 | few | TRBJ1-1 | TRBV30
TGCGCCAGCAGCCCCCAGACAATCTCCTATAATTCACCCCTCCACTTT | CASSPQTISYNSPLHF | NA | 16 | NA | TRBJ1-6 | TRBV4-1
TGTGCCAGCAGCTTCGGTGAGGGTACATCCCTCCACTTT | CASSFGEGTSLHF | NA | 13 | NA | TRBJ1-6 | TRBV5-6
TGTGCCAGCAGTTCTACCGGGACAGGGCAAGAGACCCAGTACTTC | CASSSTGTGQETQYF | TRBD1 | 15 | NA | TRBJ2-5 | TRBV28
TGTGCCACCAGCAGTTCCATGGGCCCCTCGGGAAGGGAAGGCTACACCTTC | CATSSSMGPSGREGYTF | NA | 17 | NA | TRBJ1-2 | TRBV15
TGTGCCAGCAGTGAAGTGGAGGGGTTGAGCAACACCATATATTTT | CASSEVEGLSNTIYF | NA | 15 | NA | TRBJ1-3 | TRBV25-1
TGCAGCGTTGAAGACCCTCGACACGATGGCTACACCTTC | CSVEDPRHDGYTF | NA | 13 | NA | TRBJ1-2 | TRBV29-1
TGTGCCAGCAGCTTCAGACAGGGCTATAATTCACCCCTCCACTTT | CASSFRQGYNSPLHF | TRBD1 | 15 | NA | TRBJ1-6 | TRBV7-2
TGTGCCAGCAGTCAAGACAGGGGAGGTGAAAAACTGTTTTTT | CASSQDRGGEKLFF | TRBD1 | 14 | once | TRBJ1-4 | TRBV6-6
TGTGCCAGTAGTATAGGGGCTTCCTACGAGCAGTACTTC | CASSIGASYEQYF | NA | 13 | NA | TRBJ2-7 | TRBV19
TGTGCCTGGAGTGTATTGGCGAGGGCCTACAATGAGCAGTTCTTC | CAWSVLARAYNEQFF | NA | 15 | NA | TRBJ2-1 | TRBV30
TGTGCCAGCAGCTCAACAGGGGAGCAGTTCTTC | CASSSTGEQFF | NA | 11 | NA | TRBJ2-1 | TRBV5-6
TGTGCCAGCAGCCAAGGTCAGGGAGGGCAGCCCCAGCATTTT | CASSQGQGGQPQHF | NA | 14 | NA | TRBJ1-5 | TRBV3-1/TRBV3-2
TGTGCCAGCAGGGGAGGTGGGAACACTGAAGCTTTCTTT | CASRGGGNTEAFF | NA | 13 | few | TRBJ1-1 | TRBV2
TGTGCCAGCAGCGTAGGGACAGGCCTCTCTGGGGCCAACGTCCTGACTTTC | CASSVGTGLSGANVLTF | TRBD1 | 17 | once | TRBJ2-6 | TRBV9
TGTGCCAGCAGCTTGAGGACAGATGAAGCTTTCTTT | CASSLRTDEAFF | NA | 12 | NA | TRBJ1-1 | TRBV7-9
TGTGCCAGCAGCTTGACCCCCGGGACACCCAACACCGGGGAGCTGTTTTTT | CASSLTPGTPNTGELFF | NA | 17 | NA | TRBJ2-2 | TRBV5-6
TGTGCCAGCAGCTTCACTTACACTGAAGCTTTCTTT | CASSFTYTEAFF | NA | 12 | NA | TRBJ1-1 | TRBV7-2
TGTGCCAGCAGCGCCCGGACTAGCGGGGGTTCGAGCTCCTACAATGAGCAGTTCTTC | CASSARTSGGSSSYNEQFF | TRBD2 | 19 | NA | TRBJ2-1 | TRBV3-1/TRBV3-2
TGTGCCTGGAGTGGAGCCTACGAGCAGTACTTC | CAWSGAYEQYF | NA | 11 | NA | TRBJ2-7 | TRBV30